The clone carrying this T cell receptor beta chain occurred a few times. The antigen remains undetermined. The data are from a study of T cells in Graves' hyperthyroidism and ophthalmopathy. Points from the study as a whole: Through a model of 13 V-J features, ophthalmopathy was separated from stable hyperthyroidism. Also found in blood were most expanded thyroid clonotypes above 0.001.

V lost 2 bases and J 4 bases, leaving 14 bases between the germline ends. Germline lookup yields CDR1 MGHRA and CDR2 YSYEKL. There are 15 residues in the CDR3. TCR beta CDR3 sequences were amplified from RNA transcripts. During a first-round RT-PCR of the TCR CDR3, the HTBI primer set was used. TCRdb reprocessed the multiplex PCR reads with MiXCR, giving one entry per CDR3 protein. Of approximately 480,000 distinct CDR3 sequences listed, roughly 20% are singletons. The sample taken for sequencing was blood. The V and J genes are TRBV4-1 and TRBJ1-2; the D gene is possibly TRBD1 (6 bases). The receptor was isolated from a man between 18 and 35 years old with Graves' hyperthyroidism. The CDR3 region is CASSQIEGEGYGYTF. CDR3 nucleotide sequence: TGCGCCAGCAGCCAAATCGAGGGGGAGGGCTATGGCTACACCTTC.